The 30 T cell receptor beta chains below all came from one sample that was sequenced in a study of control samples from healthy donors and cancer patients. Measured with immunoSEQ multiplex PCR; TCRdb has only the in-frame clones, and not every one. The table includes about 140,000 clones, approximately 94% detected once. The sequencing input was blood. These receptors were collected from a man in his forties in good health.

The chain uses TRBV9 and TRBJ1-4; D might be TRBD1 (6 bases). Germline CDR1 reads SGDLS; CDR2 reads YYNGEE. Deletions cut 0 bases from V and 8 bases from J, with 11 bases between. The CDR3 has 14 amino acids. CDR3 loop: CASSVDGGLEKLFF. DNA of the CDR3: TGTGCCAGCAGCGTAGATGGGGGGCTAGAAAAACTGTTTTTT.

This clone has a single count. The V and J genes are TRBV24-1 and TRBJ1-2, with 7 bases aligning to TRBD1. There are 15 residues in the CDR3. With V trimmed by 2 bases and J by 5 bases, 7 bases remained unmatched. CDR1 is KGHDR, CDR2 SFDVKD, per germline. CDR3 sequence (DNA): TGTGCCACCAGTGATTCCCGACAGGGATTATATGGCTACACCTTC. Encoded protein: CATSDSRQGLYGYTF.

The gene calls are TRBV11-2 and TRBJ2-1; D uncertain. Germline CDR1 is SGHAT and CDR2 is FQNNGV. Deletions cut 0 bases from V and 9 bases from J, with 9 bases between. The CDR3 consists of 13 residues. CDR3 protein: CASSLDIPAEQFF. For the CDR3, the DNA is TGTGCCAGCAGCTTAGATATCCCCGCTGAGCAGTTCTTC.

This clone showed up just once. The CDR3 DNA follows: TGTGCCAGCAGCTTACGGGGGACGGGCACAGATACGCAGTATTTT. Translating gives CASSLRGTGTDTQYF. J is TRBJ2-3 and V is TRBV11-2; D is perhaps TRBD2 (6 bases). CDR1 is SGHAT, CDR2 FQNNGV, per germline. V was trimmed by 2 bases and J by 1 base, leaving 10 bases between them. This CDR3 has 15 residues.

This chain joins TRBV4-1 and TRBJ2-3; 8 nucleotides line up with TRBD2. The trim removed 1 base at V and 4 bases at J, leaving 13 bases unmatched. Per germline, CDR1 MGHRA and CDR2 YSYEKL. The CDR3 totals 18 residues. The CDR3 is CASSQVASGSGRSDTQYF. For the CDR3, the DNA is TGCGCCAGCAGCCAAGTTGCTAGTGGGAGCGGGAGATCAGATACGCAGTATTTT.

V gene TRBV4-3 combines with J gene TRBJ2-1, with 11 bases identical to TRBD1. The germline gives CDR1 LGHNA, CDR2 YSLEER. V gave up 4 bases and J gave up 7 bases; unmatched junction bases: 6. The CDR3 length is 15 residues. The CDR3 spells CASSRRTGGWNEQFF. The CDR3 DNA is TGCGCCAGCAGCCGCAGGACAGGGGGCTGGAATGAGCAGTTCTTC.

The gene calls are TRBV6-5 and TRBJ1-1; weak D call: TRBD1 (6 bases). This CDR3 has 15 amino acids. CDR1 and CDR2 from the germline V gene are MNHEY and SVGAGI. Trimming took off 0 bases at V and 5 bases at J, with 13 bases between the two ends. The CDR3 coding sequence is TGTGCCAGCAGTTACTCGAAGACAGGCCTAACTGAAGCTTTCTTT. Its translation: CASSYSKTGLTEAFF.

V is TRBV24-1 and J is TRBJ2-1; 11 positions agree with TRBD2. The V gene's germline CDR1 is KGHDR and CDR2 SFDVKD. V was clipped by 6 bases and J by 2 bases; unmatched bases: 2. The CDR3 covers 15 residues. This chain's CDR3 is CATSSSGRTYNEQFF. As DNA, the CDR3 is TGTGCCACCAGTTCTAGCGGGAGGACCTACAATGAGCAGTTCTTC.

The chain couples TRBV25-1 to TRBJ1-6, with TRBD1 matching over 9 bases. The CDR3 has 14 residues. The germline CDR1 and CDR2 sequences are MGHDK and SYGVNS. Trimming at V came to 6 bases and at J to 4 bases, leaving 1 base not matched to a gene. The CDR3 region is CASRDRGYNSPLHF. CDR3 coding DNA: TGTGCCAGCAGGGACAGGGGTTATAATTCACCCCTCCACTTT. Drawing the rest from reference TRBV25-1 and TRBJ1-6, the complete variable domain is EADIYQTPRYLVIGTGKKITLECSQTMGHDKMYWYQQDPGMELHLIHYSYGVNSTEKGDLSSESTVSRIRTEHFPLTLESARPSHTSQYLCASRDRGYNSPLHFGNGTRLTVT.

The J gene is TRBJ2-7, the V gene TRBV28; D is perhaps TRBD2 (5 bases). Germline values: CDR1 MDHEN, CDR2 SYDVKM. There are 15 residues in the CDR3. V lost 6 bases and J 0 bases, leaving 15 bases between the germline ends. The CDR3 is CASSFMRAVSYEQYF. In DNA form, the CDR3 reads TGTGCCAGCAGCTTTATGCGGGCCGTCTCCTACGAGCAGTACTTC.

The CDR3 protein is CASSQAGQSYGYTF. Here the CDR3 DNA reads TGTGCCAGCAGCCAAGCTGGACAGAGCTATGGCTACACCTTC. This sequence joins TRBV14 and TRBJ1-2; a weak D match, TRBD1 (6 bases). CDR3 length equals 14 residues. The V gene's germline CDR1 is SGHDN and CDR2 FVKESK. V lost 1 base and J 4 bases, leaving 10 bases between the germline ends.

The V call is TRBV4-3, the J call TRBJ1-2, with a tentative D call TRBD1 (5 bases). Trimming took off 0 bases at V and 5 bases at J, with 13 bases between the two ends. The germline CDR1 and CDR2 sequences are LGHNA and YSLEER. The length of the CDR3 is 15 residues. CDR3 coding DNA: TGCGCCAGCAGCCAAGATTTATGGCAGGGTTATGGCTACACCTTC. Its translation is CASSQDLWQGYGYTF.

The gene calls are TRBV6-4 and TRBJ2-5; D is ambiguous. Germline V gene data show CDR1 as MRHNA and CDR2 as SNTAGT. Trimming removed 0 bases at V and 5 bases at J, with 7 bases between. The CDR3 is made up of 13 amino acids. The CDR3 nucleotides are TGTGCCAGCAGTGACTCTCTAGGGGAGACCCAGTACTTC. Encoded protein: CASSDSLGETQYF.

The CDR3 coding sequence is TGTGCCAGTAGTATCAGGACTAGCTCCTACGAGCAGTACTTC. This gives the protein CASSIRTSSYEQYF. J is TRBJ2-7 and V is TRBV19; TRBD2 aligns across 7 bases. J was trimmed by 0 bases and V by 3 bases; bases with no gene match: 2. Germline CDR1 LNHDA, CDR2 SQIVND (reference sequence). There are 14 residues in the CDR3.

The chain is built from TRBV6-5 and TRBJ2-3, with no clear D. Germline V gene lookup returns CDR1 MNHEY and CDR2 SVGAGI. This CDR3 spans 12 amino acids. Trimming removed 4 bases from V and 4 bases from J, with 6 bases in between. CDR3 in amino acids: CASSSEADTQYF. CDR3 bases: TGTGCCAGCAGTTCAGAGGCAGATACGCAGTATTTT.

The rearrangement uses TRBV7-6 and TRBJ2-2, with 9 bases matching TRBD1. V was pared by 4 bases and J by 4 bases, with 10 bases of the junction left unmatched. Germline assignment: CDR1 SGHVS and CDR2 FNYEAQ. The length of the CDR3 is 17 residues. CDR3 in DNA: TGTGCCAGCAGCTCGACAGGGGGGAGCAGTCCCACCGGGGAGCTGTTTTTT. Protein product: CASSSTGGSSPTGELFF.

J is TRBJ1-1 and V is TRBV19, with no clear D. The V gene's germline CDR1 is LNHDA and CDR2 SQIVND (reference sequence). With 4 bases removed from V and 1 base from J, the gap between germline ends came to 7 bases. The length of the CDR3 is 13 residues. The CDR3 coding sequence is TGTGCCAGTAGTACCGAAGCGAACACTGAAGCTTTCTTT. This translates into CASSTEANTEAFF.

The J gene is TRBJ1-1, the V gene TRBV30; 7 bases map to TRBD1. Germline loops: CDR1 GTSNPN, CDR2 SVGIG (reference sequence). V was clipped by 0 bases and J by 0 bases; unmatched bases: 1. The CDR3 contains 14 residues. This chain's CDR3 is CAWSVTGMNTEAFF. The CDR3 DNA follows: TGTGCCTGGAGTGTGACAGGGATGAACACTGAAGCTTTCTTT.

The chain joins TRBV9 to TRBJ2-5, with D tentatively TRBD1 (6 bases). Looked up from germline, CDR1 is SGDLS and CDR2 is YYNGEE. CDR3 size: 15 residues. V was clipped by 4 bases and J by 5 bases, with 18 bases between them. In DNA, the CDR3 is TGTGCCAGCAGCCCCCCCAGGGGAGTAGCTGAGACCCAGTACTTC. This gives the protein CASSPPRGVAETQYF.

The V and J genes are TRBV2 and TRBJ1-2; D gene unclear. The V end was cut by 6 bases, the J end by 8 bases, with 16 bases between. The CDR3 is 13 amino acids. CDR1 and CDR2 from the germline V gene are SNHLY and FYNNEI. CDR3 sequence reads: CASRGPSMGGYTF. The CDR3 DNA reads TGTGCCAGCAGGGGCCCCAGTATGGGGGGCTACACCTTC.

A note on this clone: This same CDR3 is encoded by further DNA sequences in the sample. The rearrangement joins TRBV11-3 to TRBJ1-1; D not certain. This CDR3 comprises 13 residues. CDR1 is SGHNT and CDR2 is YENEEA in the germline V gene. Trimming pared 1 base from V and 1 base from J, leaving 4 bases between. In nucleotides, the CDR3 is TGTGCCAGCAGCTTAGGCGGGAACACTGAAGCTTTCTTT. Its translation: CASSLGGNTEAFF. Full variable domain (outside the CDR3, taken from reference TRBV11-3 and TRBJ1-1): EAGVVQSPRYKIIEKKQPVAFWCNPISGHNTLYWYLQNLGQGPELLIRYENEEAVDDSQLPKDRFSAERLKGVDSTLKIQPAELGDSAVYLCASSLGGNTEAFFGQGTRLTVV.

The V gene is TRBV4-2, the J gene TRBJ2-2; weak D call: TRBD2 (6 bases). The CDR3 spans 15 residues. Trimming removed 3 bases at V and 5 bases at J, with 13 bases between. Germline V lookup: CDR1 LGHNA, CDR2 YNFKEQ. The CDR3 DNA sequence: TGTGCCAGCAGCCAGGACCTGAGCGGGACCGGGGAGCTGTTTTTT. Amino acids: CASSQDLSGTGELFF.

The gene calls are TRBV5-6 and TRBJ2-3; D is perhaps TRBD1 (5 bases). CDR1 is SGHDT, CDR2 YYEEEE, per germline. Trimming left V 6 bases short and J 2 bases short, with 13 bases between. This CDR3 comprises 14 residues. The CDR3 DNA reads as TGTGCCAGCAAAGAAGGGGCCACCACAGATACGCAGTATTTT. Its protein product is CASKEGATTDTQYF.

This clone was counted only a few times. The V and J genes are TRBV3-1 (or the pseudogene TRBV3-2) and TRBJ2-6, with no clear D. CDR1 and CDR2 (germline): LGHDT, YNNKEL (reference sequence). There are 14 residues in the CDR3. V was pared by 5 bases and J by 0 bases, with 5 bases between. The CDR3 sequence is CASSVYSGANVLTF. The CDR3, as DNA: TGTGCCAGCAGCGTATACTCTGGGGCCAACGTCCTGACTTTC.

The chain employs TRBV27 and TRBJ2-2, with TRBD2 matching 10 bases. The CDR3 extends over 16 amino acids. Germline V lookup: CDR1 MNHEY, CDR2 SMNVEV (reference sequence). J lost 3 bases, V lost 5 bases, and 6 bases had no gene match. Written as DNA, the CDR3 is TGTGCCAGCAGTCCCGGACTAGCGGATCACACCGGGGAGCTGTTTTTT. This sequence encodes CASSPGLADHTGELFF.

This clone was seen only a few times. The CDR3 sequence: CASSLGTGNGYTF. The CDR3 DNA sequence: TGCGCCAGCAGCTTGGGGACAGGGAATGGCTACACCTTC. V usage is TRBV5-1 and J usage is TRBJ1-2; 8 bases line up with TRBD1. Germline CDR1 reads SGHRS; CDR2 reads YFSETQ. This CDR3 is 13 amino acids long. V was pared by 0 bases and J by 6 bases, with 1 base of the junction left unmatched.

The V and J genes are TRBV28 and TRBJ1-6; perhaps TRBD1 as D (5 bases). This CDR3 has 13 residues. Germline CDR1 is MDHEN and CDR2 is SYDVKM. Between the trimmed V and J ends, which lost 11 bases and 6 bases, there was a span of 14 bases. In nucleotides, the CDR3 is TGTGCCGCCCGGCGGAGGGGTAATTCACCCCTCCACTTT. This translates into CAARRRGNSPLHF.

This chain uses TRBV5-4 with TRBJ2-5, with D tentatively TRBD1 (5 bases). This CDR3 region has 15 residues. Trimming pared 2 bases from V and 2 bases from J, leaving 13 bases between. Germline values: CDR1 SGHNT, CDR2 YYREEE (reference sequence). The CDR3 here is CASSFQTVLQETQYF. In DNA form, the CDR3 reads TGTGCCAGCAGCTTCCAGACAGTGTTACAAGAGACCCAGTACTTC.

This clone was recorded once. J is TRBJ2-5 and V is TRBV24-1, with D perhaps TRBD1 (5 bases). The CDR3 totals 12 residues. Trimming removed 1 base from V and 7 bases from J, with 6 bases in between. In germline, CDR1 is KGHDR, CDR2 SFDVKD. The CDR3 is CATSDLTGTQYF. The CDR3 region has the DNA TGTGCCACCAGTGATTTAACAGGGACCCAGTACTTC.

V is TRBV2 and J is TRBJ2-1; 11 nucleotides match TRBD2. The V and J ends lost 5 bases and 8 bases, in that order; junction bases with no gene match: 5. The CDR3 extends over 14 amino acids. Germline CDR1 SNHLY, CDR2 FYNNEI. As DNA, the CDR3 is TGTGCCAGCAGTTTAGCGGGGGGGCCCTATGAGCAGTTCTTC. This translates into CASSLAGGPYEQFF.